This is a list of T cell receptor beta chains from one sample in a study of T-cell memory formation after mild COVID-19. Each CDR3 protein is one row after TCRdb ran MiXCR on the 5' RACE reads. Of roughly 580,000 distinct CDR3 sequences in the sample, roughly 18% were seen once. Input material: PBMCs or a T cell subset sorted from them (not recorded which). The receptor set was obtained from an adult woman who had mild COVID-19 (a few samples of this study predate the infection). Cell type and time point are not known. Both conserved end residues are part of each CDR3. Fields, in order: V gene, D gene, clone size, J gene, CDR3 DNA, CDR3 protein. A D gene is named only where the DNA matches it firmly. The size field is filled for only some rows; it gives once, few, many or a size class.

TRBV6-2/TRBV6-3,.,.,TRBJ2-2,TGTGCCATAGACACGGCCAGGGCCGGGGAGCTGTTTTTT,CAIDTARAGELFF
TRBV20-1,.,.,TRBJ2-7,TGCAGTGCCACAGGGGGAGCGGGAGCGAGCTACGAGCAGTACTTC,CSATGGAGASYEQYF
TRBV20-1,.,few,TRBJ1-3,TGCAGTGCTAGAGAGTTTACAGCTGGAAACACCATATATTTT,CSAREFTAGNTIYF
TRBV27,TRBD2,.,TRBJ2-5,TGTGCCAGCAGTCCCTTAGCGGGAGTGGGGGAAGAGACCCAGTACTTC,CASSPLAGVGEETQYF
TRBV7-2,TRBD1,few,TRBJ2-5,TGTGCCAGCAGCTCGGACAGGGGGTGGGAGACCCAGTACTTC,CASSSDRGWETQYF
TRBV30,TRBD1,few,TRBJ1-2,TGTGCCTGGACCAGACAGGGGAGCTATGGCTACACCTTC,CAWTRQGSYGYTF
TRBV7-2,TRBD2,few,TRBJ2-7,TGTGCCAGCAGCTCCGGGACTAGCGGGAGCTCGTACGAGCAGTACTTC,CASSSGTSGSSYEQYF
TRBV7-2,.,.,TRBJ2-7,TGTGCCAGCAGCCCACACGGGACCCCCGGGCCATACGAGCAGTACTTC,CASSPHGTPGPYEQYF
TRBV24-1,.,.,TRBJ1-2,TGTGCCACCAGTGATTCTATGACGGGGAGCTATGGCTACACCTTC,CATSDSMTGSYGYTF
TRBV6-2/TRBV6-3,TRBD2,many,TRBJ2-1,TGTGCCAGCAGTTATAGAACTAGCGGGAGTTCACGGCAGTTCTTC,CASSYRTSGSSRQFF
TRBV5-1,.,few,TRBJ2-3,TGCGCCAGCAGTACGGGGAGCGGTAATACGCAGTATTTT,CASSTGSGNTQYF
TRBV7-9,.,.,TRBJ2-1,TGTGCCAGCAGGGATCTAGCGTCGAGCTCCTACAATGAGCAGTTCTTC,CASRDLASSSYNEQFF
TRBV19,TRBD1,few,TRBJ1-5,TGTGCCAGTAGTATAAGGACAGGGGGCTTTCAGCCCCAGCATTTT,CASSIRTGGFQPQHF
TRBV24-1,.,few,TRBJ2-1,TGTGCCACCCAGGCGGGGAGCTCCTACAATGAGCAGTTCTTC,CATQAGSSYNEQFF
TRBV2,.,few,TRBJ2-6,TGTGCCAGCAGTGACAGGGGCTCTGGGGCCAACGTCCTGACTTTC,CASSDRGSGANVLTF
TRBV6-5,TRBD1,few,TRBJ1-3,TGTGCCAGCAGGGACAGGTCTTACTCTGGAAACACCATATATTTT,CASRDRSYSGNTIYF
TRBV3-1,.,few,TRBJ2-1,TGTGCCAGCAGCCCTAGACTCGGAGGTGAGCAGTTCTTC,CASSPRLGGEQFF
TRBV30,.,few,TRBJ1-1,TGTGCCTGGAGCGCCCGAGGGAAGAACACTGAAGCTTTCTTT,CAWSARGKNTEAFF
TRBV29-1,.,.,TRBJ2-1,TGCAGCGTGGCCAGGGAGGCTGGAGGCGATGAGCAGTTCTTC,CSVAREAGGDEQFF
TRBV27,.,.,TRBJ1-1,TGTGCCAGCAGAATCCTTGGGACGGGGAACACTGAAGCTTTCTTT,CASRILGTGNTEAFF
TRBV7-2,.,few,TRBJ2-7,TGTGCCAGCAGCCTAGAGGTCGAGCAGTACTTC,CASSLEVEQYF
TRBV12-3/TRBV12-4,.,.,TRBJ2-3,TGTGCCAGCACAGGACAGATCCTAGATACGCAGTATTTT,CASTGQILDTQYF
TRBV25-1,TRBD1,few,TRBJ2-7,TGTGCCAGCAGTTCCACAGGGGGCGATGCCGTGAAAGAGCAGTACTTC,CASSSTGGDAVKEQYF
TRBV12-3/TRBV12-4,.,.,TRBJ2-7,TGTGCCAGCAGTTTACTGTCTTCGGCGGGAGAGCAGTACTTC,CASSLLSSAGEQYF
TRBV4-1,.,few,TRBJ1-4,TGCGCCAGCAGCCAAGAGCAGGCGGCCATAGGGAAACTGTTTTTT,CASSQEQAAIGKLFF